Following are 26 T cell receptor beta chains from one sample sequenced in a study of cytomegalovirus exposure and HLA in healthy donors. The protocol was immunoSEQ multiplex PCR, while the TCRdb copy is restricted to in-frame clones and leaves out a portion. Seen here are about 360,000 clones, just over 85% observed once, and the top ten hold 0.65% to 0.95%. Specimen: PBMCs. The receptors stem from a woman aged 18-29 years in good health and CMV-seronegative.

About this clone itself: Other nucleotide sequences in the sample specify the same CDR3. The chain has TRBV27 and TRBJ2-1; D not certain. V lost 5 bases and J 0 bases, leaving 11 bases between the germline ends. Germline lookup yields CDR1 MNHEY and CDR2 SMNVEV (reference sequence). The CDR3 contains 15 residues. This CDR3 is CASSPTRSSYNEQFF. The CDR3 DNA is TGTGCCAGCAGTCCGACGAGGAGCTCCTACAATGAGCAGTTCTTC.

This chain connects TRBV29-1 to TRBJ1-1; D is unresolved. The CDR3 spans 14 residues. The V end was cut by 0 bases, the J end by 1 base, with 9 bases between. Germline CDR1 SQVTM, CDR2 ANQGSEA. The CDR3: CSVEDPSRNTEAFF. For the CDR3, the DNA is TGCAGCGTTGAAGATCCCTCGAGGAACACTGAAGCTTTCTTT.

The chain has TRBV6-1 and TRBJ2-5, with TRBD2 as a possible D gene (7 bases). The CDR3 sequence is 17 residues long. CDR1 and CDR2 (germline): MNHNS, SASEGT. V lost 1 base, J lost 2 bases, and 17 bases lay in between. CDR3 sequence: CASSEVSGGGQQETQYF. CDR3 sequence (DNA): TGTGCCAGCAGTGAAGTCTCTGGCGGGGGCCAGCAAGAGACCCAGTACTTC.

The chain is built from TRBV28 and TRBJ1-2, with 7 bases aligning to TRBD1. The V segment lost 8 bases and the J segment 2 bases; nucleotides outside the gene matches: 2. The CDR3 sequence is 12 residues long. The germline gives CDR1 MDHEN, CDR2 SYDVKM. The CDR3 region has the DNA TGTGCCAGCGGGGACAGAAACTATGGCTACACCTTC. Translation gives CASGDRNYGYTF.

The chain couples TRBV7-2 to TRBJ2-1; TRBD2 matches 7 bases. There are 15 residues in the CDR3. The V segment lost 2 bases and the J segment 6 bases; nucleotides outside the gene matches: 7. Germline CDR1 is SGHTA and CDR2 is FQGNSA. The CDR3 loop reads CASSLPPTSANEQFF. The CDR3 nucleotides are TGTGCCAGCAGCTTACCCCCTACTAGCGCCAATGAGCAGTTCTTC.

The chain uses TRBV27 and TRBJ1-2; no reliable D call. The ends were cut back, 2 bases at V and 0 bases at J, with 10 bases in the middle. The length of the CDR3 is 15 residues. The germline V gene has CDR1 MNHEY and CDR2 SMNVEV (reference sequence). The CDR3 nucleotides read TGTGCCAGCAGTTTAATGGGCTTTGCTAACTATGGCTACACCTTC. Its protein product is CASSLMGFANYGYTF.

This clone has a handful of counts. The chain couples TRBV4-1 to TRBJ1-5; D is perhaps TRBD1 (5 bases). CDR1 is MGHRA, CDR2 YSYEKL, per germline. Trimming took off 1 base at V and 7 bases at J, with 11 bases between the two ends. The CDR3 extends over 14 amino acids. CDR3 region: CASSQGGTGQPQHF. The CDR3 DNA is TGCGCCAGCAGCCAAGGAGGGACTGGGCAGCCCCAGCATTTT.

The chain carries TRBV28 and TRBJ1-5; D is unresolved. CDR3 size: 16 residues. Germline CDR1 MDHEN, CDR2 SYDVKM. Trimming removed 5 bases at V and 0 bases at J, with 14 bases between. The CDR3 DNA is TGTGCCAGCAGTCCTTATCCAGTAAATAGCAATCAGCCCCAGCATTTT. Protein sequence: CASSPYPVNSNQPQHF.

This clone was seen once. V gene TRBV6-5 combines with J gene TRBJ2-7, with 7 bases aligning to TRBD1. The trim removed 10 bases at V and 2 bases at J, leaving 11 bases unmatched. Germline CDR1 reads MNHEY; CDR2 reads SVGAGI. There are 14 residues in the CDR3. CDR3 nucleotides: TGTGCCACCGTCGACAGGGACCTTCCCTACGAGCAGTACTTC. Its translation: CATVDRDLPYEQYF.

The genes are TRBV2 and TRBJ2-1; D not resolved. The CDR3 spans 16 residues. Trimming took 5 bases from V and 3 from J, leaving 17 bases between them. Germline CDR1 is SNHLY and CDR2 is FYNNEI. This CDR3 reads CASSSPSARHYNEQFF. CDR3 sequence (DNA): TGTGCCAGCAGTAGCCCTAGTGCGCGTCACTACAATGAGCAGTTCTTC.

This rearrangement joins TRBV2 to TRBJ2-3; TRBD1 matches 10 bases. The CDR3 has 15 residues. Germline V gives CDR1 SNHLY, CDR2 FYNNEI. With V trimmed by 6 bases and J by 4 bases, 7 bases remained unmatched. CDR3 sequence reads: CASRQRDRGSDTQYF. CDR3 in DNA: TGTGCCAGCAGACAACGGGACAGGGGTTCAGATACGCAGTATTTT.

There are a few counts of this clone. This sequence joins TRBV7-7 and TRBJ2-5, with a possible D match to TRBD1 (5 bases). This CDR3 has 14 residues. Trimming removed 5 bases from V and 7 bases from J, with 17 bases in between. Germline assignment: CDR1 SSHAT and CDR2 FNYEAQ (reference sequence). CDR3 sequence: CASSPIGVPATQYF. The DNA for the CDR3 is TGTGCCAGCAGCCCCATAGGGGTACCAGCGACCCAGTACTTC.

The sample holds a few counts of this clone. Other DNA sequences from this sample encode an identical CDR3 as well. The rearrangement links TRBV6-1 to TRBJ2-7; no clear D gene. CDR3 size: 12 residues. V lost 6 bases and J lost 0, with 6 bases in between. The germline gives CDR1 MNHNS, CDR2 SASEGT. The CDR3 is CASSESSYEQYF. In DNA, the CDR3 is TGTGCCAGCAGCGAGAGCTCCTACGAGCAGTACTTC.

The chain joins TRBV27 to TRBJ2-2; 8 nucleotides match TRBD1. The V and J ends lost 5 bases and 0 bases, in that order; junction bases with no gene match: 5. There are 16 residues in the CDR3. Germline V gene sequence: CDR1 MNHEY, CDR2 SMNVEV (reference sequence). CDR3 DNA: TGTGCCAGCAGTCTCAGACAGGGGACGAACACCGGGGAGCTGTTTTTT. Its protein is CASSLRQGTNTGELFF.

CDR3 DNA: TGTGCCAGCAGTGACGGGGGGCGGTATGAGCAGTTCTTC. Its translation is CASSDGGRYEQFF. The V gene is TRBV25-1, the J gene TRBJ2-1, with D tentatively TRBD2 (7 bases). There are 13 residues in the CDR3. Germline CDR1 reads MGHDK; CDR2 reads SYGVNS. Trimming stripped 3 bases from V and 8 bases from J, with 11 bases between.

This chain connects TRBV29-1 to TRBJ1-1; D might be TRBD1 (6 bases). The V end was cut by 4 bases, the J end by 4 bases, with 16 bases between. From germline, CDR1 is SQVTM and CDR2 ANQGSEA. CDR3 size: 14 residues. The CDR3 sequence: CSVGVEGGTTEAFF. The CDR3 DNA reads TGCAGCGTTGGGGTCGAAGGGGGTACCACTGAAGCTTTCTTT.

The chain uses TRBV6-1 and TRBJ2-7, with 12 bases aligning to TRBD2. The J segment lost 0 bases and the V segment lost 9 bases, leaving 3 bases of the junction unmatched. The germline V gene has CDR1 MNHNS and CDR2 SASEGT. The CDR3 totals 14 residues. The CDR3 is CASGLAGHSYEQYF. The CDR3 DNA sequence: TGTGCCAGTGGACTAGCGGGACACTCCTACGAGCAGTACTTC.

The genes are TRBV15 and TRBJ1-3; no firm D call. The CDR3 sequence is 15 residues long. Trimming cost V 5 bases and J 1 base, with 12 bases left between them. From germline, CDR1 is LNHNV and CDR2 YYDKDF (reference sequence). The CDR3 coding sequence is TGTGCCACCAGCCCCCTTAGGAGTTCTGGAAACACCATATATTTT. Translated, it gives CATSPLRSSGNTIYF.

Here the CDR3 reads CAWSVRGYQPQHF. The CDR3 DNA is TGTGCCTGGAGTGTACGAGGGTATCAGCCCCAGCATTTT. This chain uses TRBV30 with TRBJ1-5; D not resolved. CDR3 length: 13 residues. Germline lookup yields CDR1 GTSNPN and CDR2 SVGIG (reference sequence). Trimming cost V 0 bases and J 5 bases, with 8 bases left between them.

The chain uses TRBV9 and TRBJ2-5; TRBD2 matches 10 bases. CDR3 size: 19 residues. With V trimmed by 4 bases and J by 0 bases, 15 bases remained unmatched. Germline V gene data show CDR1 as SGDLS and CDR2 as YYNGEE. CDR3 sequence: CASSLGGLAGGPYQETQYF. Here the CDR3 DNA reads TGTGCCAGCAGCTTGGGGGGTTTAGCGGGAGGCCCGTACCAAGAGACCCAGTACTTC. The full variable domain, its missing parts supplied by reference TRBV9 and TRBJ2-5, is DSGVTQTPKHLITATGQRVTLRCSPRSGDLSVYWYQQSLDQGLQFLIQYYNGEERAKGNILERFSAQQFPDLHSELNLSSLELGDSALYFCASSLGGLAGGPYQETQYFGPGTRLLVL.

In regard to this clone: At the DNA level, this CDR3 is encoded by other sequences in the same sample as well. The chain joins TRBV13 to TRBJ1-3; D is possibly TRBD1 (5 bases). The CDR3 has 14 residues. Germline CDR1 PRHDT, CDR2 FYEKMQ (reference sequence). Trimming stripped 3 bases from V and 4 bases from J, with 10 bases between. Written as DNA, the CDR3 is TGTGCCAGCAGCTTTAGGGGCTCCGGAAACACCATATATTTT. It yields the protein CASSFRGSGNTIYF.

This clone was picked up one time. DNA of the CDR3: TGTGCCCCCTCAAGCTTCCCGCGGGGCATAGTGGGGGATGAGCAGTTCTTC. This codes for CAPSSFPRGIVGDEQFF. The V call is TRBV14, the J call TRBJ2-1; the D gene is possibly TRBD2 (6 bases). CDR1 SGHDN and CDR2 FVKESK come from the germline V gene. CDR3 length equals 17 residues. Trimming took 11 bases from V and 8 from J, leaving 31 bases between them. Supplemented by reference TRBV14 and TRBJ2-1, the full variable domain reads EAGVTQFPSHSVIEKGQTVTLRCDPISGHDNLYWYRRVMGKEIKFLLHFVKESKQDESGMPNNRFLAERTGGTYSTLKVQPAELEDSGVYFCAPSSFPRGIVGDEQFFGPGTRLTVL.

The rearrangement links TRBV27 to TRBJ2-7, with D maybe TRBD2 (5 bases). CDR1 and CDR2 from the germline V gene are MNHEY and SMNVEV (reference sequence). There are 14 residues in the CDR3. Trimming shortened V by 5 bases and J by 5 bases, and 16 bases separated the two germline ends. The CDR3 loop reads CASSPAGPRDEQYF. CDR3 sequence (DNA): TGTGCCAGCAGTCCCGCGGGCCCGCGGGACGAGCAGTACTTC.

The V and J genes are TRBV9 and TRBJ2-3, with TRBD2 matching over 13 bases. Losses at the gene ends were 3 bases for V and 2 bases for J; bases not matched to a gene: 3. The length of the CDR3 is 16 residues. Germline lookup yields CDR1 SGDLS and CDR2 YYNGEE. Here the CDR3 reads CASSAGTSGTTDTQYF. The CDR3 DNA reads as TGTGCCAGCAGCGCCGGGACTAGCGGGACCACAGATACGCAGTATTTT. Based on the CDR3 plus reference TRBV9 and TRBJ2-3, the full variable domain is DSGVTQTPKHLITATGQRVTLRCSPRSGDLSVYWYQQSLDQGLQFLIQYYNGEERAKGNILERFSAQQFPDLHSELNLSSLELGDSALYFCASSAGTSGTTDTQYFGPGTRLTVL.

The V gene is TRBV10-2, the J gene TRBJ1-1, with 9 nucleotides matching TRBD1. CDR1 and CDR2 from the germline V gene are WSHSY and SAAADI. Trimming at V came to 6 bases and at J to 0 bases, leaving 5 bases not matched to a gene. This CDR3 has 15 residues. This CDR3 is CASRDRGGMNTEAFF. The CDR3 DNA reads TGCGCCAGCAGGGACAGGGGTGGGATGAACACTGAAGCTTTCTTT.

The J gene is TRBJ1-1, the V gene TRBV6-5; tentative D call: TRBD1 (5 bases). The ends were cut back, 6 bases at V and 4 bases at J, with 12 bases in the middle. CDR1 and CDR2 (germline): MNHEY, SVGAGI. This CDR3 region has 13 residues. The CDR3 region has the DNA TGTGCCAGCAGCCTGATTCAGGGCACTGAAGCTTTCTTT. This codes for CASSLIQGTEAFF.